This entry lists 10 T cell receptor beta chains sequenced from one sample in a study of control samples from healthy donors and cancer patients. TCRdb keeps only in-frame clones here, not all; method: immunoSEQ multiplex PCR. The sample has about 150,000 clones, approximately 93% seen once. Sequences were obtained from blood. These receptors were obtained from a man between 45 and 60 years old in good health.

J is TRBJ1-6 and V is TRBV11-2; TRBD1 is a possible D gene (6 bases). The CDR3 length is 13 residues. From germline, CDR1 is SGHAT and CDR2 FQNNGV. V dropped 3 bases and J dropped 10 bases, with 10 bases sitting between them. In DNA form, the CDR3 reads TGTGCCAGCAGCTTTGGACAGACATCACCCCTCCACTTT. Its translation is CASSFGQTSPLHF.

The chain is built from TRBV7-9 and TRBJ2-7; tentative D call: TRBD2 (5 bases). The CDR3 is 11 amino acids. Trimming took off 5 bases at V and 7 bases at J, with 9 bases between the two ends. The germline CDR1 and CDR2 sequences are SEHNR and FQNEAQ (reference sequence). The CDR3 protein is CASSNPGEQYF. The CDR3 DNA reads TGTGCCAGCAGCAACCCGGGGGAGCAGTACTTC. Together with reference TRBV7-9 and TRBJ2-7, the CDR3 gives the full variable domain: DTGVSQNPRHKITKRGQNVTFRCDPISEHNRLYWYRQTLGQGPEFLTYFQNEAQLEKSRLLSDRFSAERPKGSFSTLEIQRTEQGDSAMYLCASSNPGEQYFGPGTRLTVT.

The CDR3 sequence: CASSEAPGGRMSAFF. The CDR3 nucleotides are TGTGCCAGCAGCGAGGCCCCAGGGGGCAGAATGTCGGCTTTCTTT. The V gene is TRBV9, the J gene TRBJ1-1; 8 bases match TRBD1. Unmatched junction bases numbered 15, after V lost 3 bases and J lost 11 bases. Germline CDR1 SGDLS, CDR2 YYNGEE. CDR3 length: 15 amino acids.

This chain uses TRBV27 with TRBJ2-2, with D hard to call. Germline CDR1 MNHEY, CDR2 SMNVEV (reference sequence). The CDR3 totals 12 residues. V was trimmed by 3 bases and J by 6 bases, leaving 5 bases between them. The CDR3 region is CASSFNPGELFF. CDR3 DNA: TGTGCCAGCAGTTTCAACCCCGGGGAGCTGTTTTTT.

CDR3 amino acids: CASSSRNTIYF. Written as DNA, the CDR3 is TGTGCCAGCAGTTCGCGAAACACCATATATTTT. The chain combines TRBV12-3 or TRBV12-4 with TRBJ1-3; D uncertain. Trimming took 4 bases from V and 5 from J, leaving 3 bases between them. The CDR3 runs 11 residues.

The chain employs TRBV6-5 and TRBJ2-7, with 10 bases fitting TRBD1. The germline CDR1 and CDR2 sequences are MNHEY and SVGAGI. The CDR3 is made up of 15 amino acids. Trimming removed 6 bases from V and 3 bases from J; junction bases left unmatched: 8. CDR3 sequence reads: CASSSSGTGDYEQYF. Written as DNA, the CDR3 is TGTGCCAGCAGCTCCAGTGGGACAGGGGACTACGAGCAGTACTTC.

The chain carries TRBV11-3 and TRBJ2-3; 8 bases are a match to TRBD2. This CDR3 region has 17 residues. In germline, CDR1 is SGHNT, CDR2 YENEEA. Trimming cost V 4 bases and J 4 bases; bases outside gene matches: 13. The CDR3 region is CASSSGLSSGSADTQYF. The CDR3 nucleotides are TGTGCCAGCAGCTCTGGACTCTCGAGCGGGAGCGCAGATACGCAGTATTTT.

The V call is TRBV5-5, the J call TRBJ2-7, with D possibly being TRBD1 or TRBD2 (5 bases each). Trimming took 5 bases from V and 2 from J, leaving 11 bases between them. Germline V gives CDR1 SGHKS, CDR2 YYEKEE (reference sequence). This CDR3 is built from 13 residues. The chain's CDR3 is CASRGVHPYEQYF. The CDR3 coding sequence is TGTGCCAGCAGGGGGGTCCACCCCTACGAGCAGTACTTC.

This clone was detected only once. This chain links TRBV28 with TRBJ1-1; possible D gene TRBD1, 5 bases. CDR1 and CDR2 (germline): MDHEN, SYDVKM. V shed 1 base and J shed 0 bases, with 15 bases lying between them. This CDR3 is 17 amino acids long. The CDR3 is CASSLFIGGGVNTEAFF. CDR3 bases: TGTGCCAGCAGTTTATTTATAGGTGGGGGGGTGAACACTGAAGCTTTCTTT.

In DNA, the CDR3 is TGTGCCAGCAAGACGTCGGCGCAAGGAAACACCATATATTTT. Its translation: CASKTSAQGNTIYF. The chain employs TRBV6-5 and TRBJ1-3; D ambiguous. Trimming took 7 bases from V and 4 from J, leaving 14 bases between them. Germline-derived CDR1 and CDR2 are MNHEY and SVGAGI. This CDR3 is built from 14 residues.